This T cell receptor (beta chain) was identified in a study of cytomegalovirus exposure and HLA in healthy donors (dated by TCRdb to the late 2010s). In terms of the full investigation: In an earlier analysis of under 600 of the donors, around 300 Gb of sequence data and 117 million unique TCR beta sequences from some 170 million T cells were reported. Approximately 310 gigabases of sequencing data and around 85 million unique TCR sequences made up an early release that covered around 640 HLA-typed donors. Of the roughly 390 genotyped donors, 75% to 85% were placed in the genetic ancestry cluster associated with self-reported Caucasian donors. The aim of the study was to test whether cataloging public T cell receptors could identify signatures of past pathogen exposure. Using immunosequencing, the study profiled T cell repertoires from approximately 700 subjects and related those repertoires to cytomegalovirus serostatus. Along with the approximately 670-subject first cohort, a separate validation cohort of over a hundred different subjects was used. High-throughput TCR immunosequencing, statistical association of individual TCRs with disease status, and machine learning were combined to predict cytomegalovirus infection status. A later analysis re-analyzed previously published TCR beta repertoires from 650 to 800 donors and added high-resolution HLA genotyping to study TCR occurrence patterns. The later analysis used no new phenotypic data to find candidate immune exposures, relying instead on TCR beta sequences and their occurrence across donors. To decide whether each TCR beta V gene segment behaved as functional or pseudogenic, an earlier analysis of fewer than 750 of the donors relied on high-throughput TCR beta sequencing. Donor age, sex, ethnicity and CMV serostatus were collected together with the repertoire data. A later genetic analysis used genome-wide SNP genotypes for about 65% of the roughly 700 donors, treating that subset as a discovery cohort. Every discovery cohort repertoire had been produced on one sequencing platform. HLA typing included class I and class II loci at four-digit resolution. The number of typed donors differed by locus: 629-630 for A, B, C, DRB1 and DQB1; approximately 520 for DQA1; 606 for DPA1; and roughly 470 for DPB1. Four or five DR-DQ haplotypes were treated as single units for association and clustering because of strong linkage in the cohort. Among over 350 genotyped donors of the cohort, an average of around 240,000 unique TCR beta nucleotide sequences were sequenced per donor, around a sixth of them non-productive. Beyond this particular receptor, the publication reports: Compared with equally common non-associated chains, HLA-associated TCR beta chains in a later analysis were more clonally expanded and had lower generation probabilities. A total of 150 to 200 TCR beta chains were listed by the study as associated with cytomegalovirus. Immune exposure information for the cohort was limited to CMV serostatus. A later analysis associated 15,000 to 20,000 TCR beta sequences with specific HLA alleles at a false discovery rate of 0.05. In vitro tests confirmed that a few of the cytomegalovirus-associated TCR beta chains recognize cytomegalovirus antigens. Across donors, most TCR sequences were observed very rarely, whereas some public TCRs were present in many individuals. The authors suggested that the approach could potentially be extended to other disease states and immunological phenotypes. A further reported finding was that TCR beta sequences accurately predicted the HLA-A and HLA-B alleles for most subjects in the first cohort. Cytomegalovirus status was reported to be diagnosed by the classifier with high specificity and sensitivity in both the original and validation cohorts. Because counts were too low, approximately 18 rarely observed V segments, including chromosome 9 orphons, were excluded from the earlier analysis of several hundred of the donors. In a later genetic analysis, fewer N-insertions in productive TCRs were reported among donors in an Asian-associated ancestry cluster than the roughly 700-donor mean. In an earlier analysis of over 550 of the donors, most TCR beta V segments were observed in productive rearrangements about 90% or about 30% of the time, broadly matching IMGT annotations. In this cohort, only TCR beta chains were sequenced, and detectable features were limited by the absence of alpha or paired-chain data. V-gene and J-gene trimming of TCR beta chains was associated with a missense DCLRE1C variant in a later genetic analysis, and the association was replicated in an independent cohort. Most CMV-associated TCR beta chains appeared to be HLA-restricted in a later analysis, and the HLA associations seemed to be driven largely by CMV exposure. The presence/absence analyses assumed that sequencing depth was roughly uniform across donors, and that assumption may not be true. Because some donors lacked HLA typing at each locus, the association tests relied only on the typed subset. A cluster of highly shared sequence variants was judged likely to be a technical artifact of the sequencing pipeline. Assigning TCR associations to individual alleles was difficult when HLA alleles, especially DR and DQ, strongly co-occurred. Correlated functional status among segregating V segments might reflect linkage disequilibrium, but an unknown experimental factor could not be ruled out. In a later analysis, the rate of TCR association differed among HLA loci, with DRB1 alleles having the most associated TCRs and HLA-C alleles having the fewest. In a later analysis, several top co-occurrence clusters were reported to appear linked to parvovirus B19, influenza, CMV and Epstein-Barr virus.

Concerning this clone itself: The clone's antigen remains unknown. Nothing much larger sits one base from this clone, and base qualities are not available.

In total, 500 to 700 healthy bone marrow donors made up the cohort. Cohort members were all nominally healthy when sampled, although unrecorded immune exposures were likely present. The donor tested CMV seronegative and was one of the 352 seronegative cohort members. Every donor gave a peripheral blood sample, and the peripheral blood mononuclear cells from that sample were used for TCR beta sequencing. Genomic DNA was extracted from the blood cell samples with the Qiagen DNeasy Blood Extraction Kit. The library was produced with the immunoSEQ multiplex PCR assay. A mixture of 60 forward primers for TCR Vbeta segments and 13 reverse primers for TCR Jbeta segments was used in the multiplex PCR. Amplification of the CDR3 region of rearranged TCR beta genes was performed with a multiplex PCR assay on genomic DNA. The Illumina HiSeq System was used to sequence the amplified TCR beta libraries as 87-base-pair reads. For the original study's pipeline: Across the roughly 670 repertoires, a later analysis counted some 81 million unique TCR beta chains, roughly 11 million of which were shared by at least two donors. A nearest-neighbor algorithm error-corrected the raw reads and collapsed the reads into unique sequences, merging closely related sequences to remove PCR and sequencing errors. To assign V, D and J gene segments, CDR3 sequences were aligned to IMGT reference sequences. For a sequence to be retained, a match of at least six nucleotides was required to both a V gene segment and a J gene segment. Rearrangements were called productive when the CDR3 lacked stop codons and stayed in frame with V and J; all others were non-productive. Following IMGT convention, CDR3 was defined as the stretch from the second conserved V-encoded cysteine to the conserved J-encoded phenylalanine. The earlier analysis of about 610 of the donors excluded sequences that lacked an unambiguous match to a single V gene segment. In an earlier analysis of approximately 590 of the donors, V segments were called functional above 56.7% productive rearrangements and were called segregating when the between-donor standard deviation exceeded 5%. To diagnose cytomegalovirus status from the catalog of TCR beta chain sequences, a statistical classification framework was built. In a later analysis, TCR nucleotide sequences were compared against IMGT/GENE-DB human TR gene sequences so that V and J genes could be assigned. A later analysis assigned CDR3 sequences and most-parsimonious VDJ recombination scenarios with the TCRdist pipeline. In a later analysis, each TCR beta chain was defined by its CDR3 amino acid sequence together with its V-gene family, and reads lacking a unique V-gene family were excluded. As a way to deal with suspected cross-contamination and a sequencing artifact, a later analysis dropped 450 to 600 nucleotide sequences that were highly shared and had low generation probability. In a later analysis, a clonal expansion index was calculated for each public chain from normalized within-repertoire ranks of inferred template counts. In a later analysis, generation probabilities were computed using a VDJ recombination model fitted to out-of-frame rearrangements, and the results were checked against IGoR. Hypergeometric tests were used in a later analysis to score TCR-TCR, TCR-HLA and TCR-CMV co-occurrence, with a repertoire-size bias correction applied to the TCR pairs. False discovery rates were estimated in a later analysis by permuting HLA or CMV assignments 20 times. A later analysis grouped co-occurring TCRs with DBSCAN, adding TCRdist sequence similarity when clustering within HLA-allele-positive subsets. Co-occurrence clustering excluded repertoires with fewer than 30,000 or more than 120,000 public chains, plus five with anomalous nucleotide sharing. This immuneACCESS table, as held by TCRdb, lists in-frame sequences with V and J called but not all clones. Of the missing ones, under half trace to an unresolved V gene in checked studies; the others have no known cause. The V and J calls and clone size are taken from that table; D and trimming were inferred from the DNA. This sample comprises some 180,000 clones, about four fifths of them detected only once. The ten largest clones take up 2.9% of the sample.

Source material: PBMCs. The receptor was derived from a female donor in good health and CMV-seronegative.

The DNA sequence is given as TGTGCCTGGCAACCCGACAGTAATCAGCCCCAGCATTTT. The encoded protein is CAWQPDSNQPQHF. The chain is encoded by TRBV30 joined to TRBJ1-5; TRBD1 could be the D gene, as 5 bases match. V loses 5 bases, J loses 4 bases, and the germline ends lie 12 bases apart. CDR1 and CDR2, looked up from the germline V gene (reference sequence), are GTSNPN and SVGIG. Reading from cysteine to phenylalanine, the CDR3 counts 13 amino acids. This entry keeps only the CDR3 DNA: 39 bases, framed from base 1.